This T cell receptor beta chain originates from a study of breast tumors, draining lymph nodes, adjacent tissues. This clonotype was detected ten times or more. The antigen is not known. CDR1 and CDR2 (germline): SGHVS, FNYEAQ. V shed 5 bases and J shed 6 bases, with 14 bases lying between them. This CDR3 comprises 14 residues. Findings and limits, study-wide: Tumor repertoires ranked between lymph nodes and nontumor tissue in diversity, with V and J gene preferences. Data fit most tumor T cells coming from lymph node, expanding in tumor. The lymph node origin of tumor T cells was framed as consistent with a hypothesis, not demonstrated.

Each CDR3 protein is one row after TCRdb ran MiXCR on the multiplex PCR reads. In the table there are tens of thousands of distinct CDR3 sequences, about 23% of which are singletons. The TCR comes from a female donor with breast cancer. Some clones in this sample may be carry-over from other donors' samples. This chain links TRBV7-6 with TRBJ2-1; TRBD2 might be the D (5 bases). Source material: breast tumor tissue. The DNA of the CDR3 is TGTGCCAGCAGCGAGCAACGACGGGGCAATGAGCAGTTCTTC. The encoded protein is CASSEQRRGNEQFF. Looking up the rest from reference TRBV7-6 and TRBJ2-1 gives the full variable domain: GAGVSQSPRYKVTKRGQDVALRCDPISGHVSLYWYRQALGQGPEFLTYFNYEAQQDKSGLPNDRFSAERPEGSISTLTIQRTEQRDSAMYRCASSEQRRGNEQFFGPGTRLTVL.